The entry that follows covers one T cell receptor (beta chain) sequence. The source of the sample is a study of T cell changes during pregnancy in multiple sclerosis. Some clones are missing from TCRdb's copy, which holds only in-frame ones; the method was immunoSEQ multiplex PCR. The table includes more than 50,000 clones, roughly nine tenths detected once. The CDR3 runs to 15 residues. The germline gives CDR1 GTSNPN, CDR2 SVGIG (reference sequence). Trimming took 0 bases from V and 2 from J, leaving 13 bases between them. The receptor comes from a female donor in good health, enrolled as a control in a pregnancy study. The sequenced sample was peripheral blood, obtained in the first trimester of pregnancy. The chain uses TRBV30 and TRBJ1-2; D gene unclear. CDR3 residues: CAWSVRGVWNYGYTF. CDR3 in DNA: TGTGCCTGGAGTGTACGTGGAGTGTGGAACTATGGCTACACCTTC.